This T cell receptor beta chain was retrieved from a study of early T cells in non-severe SARS-CoV-2 infection. At the level of the study: The sequenced material was bulk RNA from unsorted whole blood, and its chains were unpaired. Findings and caveats of the study: The VDJdb matching leaned toward anti-spike CD8 responses and overlooked private and CD4 specificities.

The CDR3 runs 14 residues. CDR1 and CDR2 (germline): SNHLY, FYNNEI. V lost 1 base and J lost 0, with 3 bases in between. Ten or more counts support this clonotype. Its antigen remains unidentified. MiXCR was run by TCRdb on the 5' RACE reads, yielding one entry per CDR3 protein. The sample holds 20,000 to 25,000 distinct CDR3 sequences; less than 5.5% are singletons and the top ten take about 3.9%. The clonotype comes from an adult who was a healthcare worker with PCR-confirmed SARS-CoV-2 infection or an uninfected control (not recorded which). V usage is TRBV2 and J usage is TRBJ2-2, with D hard to call. Material for sequencing was whole blood. The DNA of the CDR3 is TGTGCCAGCAGTGAAGGGGCGAACACCGGGGAGCTGTTTTTT. This translates into CASSEGANTGELFF.